Listed below are T cell receptor beta chains from one sample, sequenced in a study of T cells after yellow fever vaccination. TCRdb re-derived calls from the 5' RACE reads in MiXCR, one entry per CDR3 protein. Counted here are a few hundred thousand distinct CDR3 sequences, roughly 9% occurring once; the ten biggest clones make up around 3.5%. Sample: CD4+ T cells sorted from PBMCs, taken 5 days after the yellow fever booster vaccination. The receptors stem from a man younger than 35 who received the YFV17D yellow fever vaccine. CDR3s include the opening cysteine and the closing phenylalanine or tryptophan. A D gene is named only where the DNA matches it firmly. Rows give clone size only sometimes, using once, few, many, or a class for an expanded clone.

CDR3 | DNA | J | size | V | D
CSATKAGGSHSTDTQYF | TGCAGTGCAACGAAAGCGGGGGGCTCACATAGCACAGATACGCAGTATTTT | TRBJ2-3 | few | TRBV20-1 | TRBD2
CSASVAGSPLHF | TGCAGTGCTAGTGTGGCGGGTTCACCCCTCCACTTT | TRBJ1-6 | many | TRBV20-1 | .
CSAGGRGELFF | TGCAGTGCAGGGGGCCGGGGGGAGCTGTTTTTT | TRBJ2-2 | few | TRBV20-1 | TRBD1
CASSIAPHRTDNTQYF | TGTGCCAGTAGTATAGCCCCTCACCGGACAGACAATACGCAGTATTTT | TRBJ2-3 | . | TRBV19 | .
CASSRGSLYNEQFF | TGCGCCAGCAGCAGGGGGTCCCTCTACAATGAGCAGTTCTTC | TRBJ2-1 | . | TRBV5-1 | .
CASSRANQPQHF | TGTGCCAGCAGCCGGGCCAATCAGCCCCAGCATTTT | TRBJ1-5 | few | TRBV2 | .
CASSPPNTGNTEAFF | TGTGCCAGCTCACCACCGAACACAGGGAACACTGAAGCTTTCTTT | TRBJ1-1 | few | TRBV18 | .
CASSQVRTDTQYF | TGCGCCAGCAGCCAAGTCCGTACAGATACGCAGTATTTT | TRBJ2-3 | many | TRBV4-3 | .
CAISGRNRGFNEQFF | TGTGCCATCAGTGGCCGAAACAGGGGGTTTAATGAGCAGTTCTTC | TRBJ2-1 | few | TRBV10-3 | TRBD1
CASRPGQGESYGYTF | TGTGCCAGCAGACCCGGACAGGGAGAATCCTATGGCTACACCTTC | TRBJ1-2 | many | TRBV7-9 | TRBD1
CASSFYVNTEAFF | TGTGCCAGCAGTTTTTACGTGAACACTGAAGCTTTCTTT | TRBJ1-1 | many | TRBV12-3/TRBV12-4 | .
CASSFAGSEAFF | TGCGCCAGCAGCTTTGCAGGGTCAGAAGCTTTCTTT | TRBJ1-1 | . | TRBV5-1 | .
CSVRGDEKLFF | TGCAGTGTTAGGGGTGATGAAAAACTGTTTTTT | TRBJ1-4 | . | TRBV20-1 | .
CASSYVMNTGELFF | TGTGCCAGCAGTTACGTCATGAATACCGGGGAGCTGTTTTTT | TRBJ2-2 | . | TRBV6-5 | .
CAISDAGLNTEAFF | TGTGCCATCAGTGATGCTGGATTGAACACTGAAGCTTTCTTT | TRBJ1-1 | many | TRBV10-3 | .
CSARDPLGGRMSGYTF | TGCAGTGCTAGAGATCCCCTTGGAGGGCGGATGTCAGGCTACACCTTC | TRBJ1-2 | . | TRBV20-1 | .
CASTPGAGTDTQYF | TGTGCCAGCACCCCTGGGGCAGGCACAGATACGCAGTATTTT | TRBJ2-3 | few | TRBV5-4 | .
CSAPTSALETQYF | TGCAGTGCCCCTACGTCAGCATTGGAGACCCAGTACTTC | TRBJ2-5 | few | TRBV20-1 | .
CATSRDRGPQETQYF | TGTGCCACCAGCAGAGACCGAGGGCCCCAAGAGACCCAGTACTTC | TRBJ2-5 | few | TRBV15 | .
CASRGNRDTDTQYF | TGTGCCAGCAGGGGTAACAGGGACACAGATACGCAGTATTTT | TRBJ2-3 | . | TRBV2 | .
CASSSGRYYGYTF | TGTGCCAGCAGTTCGGGTCGGTACTATGGCTACACCTTC | TRBJ1-2 | few | TRBV7-2 | .
CASSQEEGAGDYNSPLHF | TGTGCCAGCAGCCAAGAAGAGGGGGCGGGAGATTATAATTCACCCCTCCACTTT | TRBJ1-6 | . | TRBV4-2 | TRBD1
CASSLGTGGTQETQYF | TGCGCCAGCAGCCTCGGGACAGGGGGCACCCAAGAGACCCAGTACTTC | TRBJ2-5 | few | TRBV4-1 | TRBD1
CASSLLGQGYGYTF | TGTGCCAGCAGCTTATTGGGACAGGGCTATGGCTACACCTTC | TRBJ1-2 | many | TRBV11-2 | TRBD1
CASSQEGSVGRGYTF | TGTGCCAGCAGCCAAGAAGGATCGGTCGGGCGAGGCTACACCTTC | TRBJ1-2 | . | TRBV4-2 | .
CASSIGTLTDTQYF | TGTGCCAGCAGCATTGGGACCCTCACAGATACGCAGTATTTT | TRBJ2-3 | . | TRBV9 | .
CATSRTGKETQYF | TGTGCCACCAGCAGAACAGGGAAAGAGACCCAGTACTTC | TRBJ2-5 | . | TRBV15 | .